This T cell receptor (beta chain) derives from a study of blood T cell repertoires in COVID-19. Per germline, CDR1 SGHRS and CDR2 YFSETQ. V lost 0 bases and J lost 3, with 16 bases in between. This CDR3 is built from 16 residues. Libraries were prepared by immunoSEQ multiplex PCR; TCRdb keeps only in-frame clonotypes and omits some of them. The data show some 250,000 clones, roughly 89% seen once. The J gene is TRBJ2-7, the V gene TRBV5-1; D possibly corresponds to TRBD1 (5 bases). The TCR originated in a man between 35 and 55 years old who had recovered from COVID-19. Sequencing was performed on PBMCs or T cells enriched from blood (not recorded which). CDR3 bases: TGCGCCAGCAGCTTGGGGATCGGACATCTAAACTACGAGCAGTACTTC. Protein: CASSLGIGHLNYEQYF.